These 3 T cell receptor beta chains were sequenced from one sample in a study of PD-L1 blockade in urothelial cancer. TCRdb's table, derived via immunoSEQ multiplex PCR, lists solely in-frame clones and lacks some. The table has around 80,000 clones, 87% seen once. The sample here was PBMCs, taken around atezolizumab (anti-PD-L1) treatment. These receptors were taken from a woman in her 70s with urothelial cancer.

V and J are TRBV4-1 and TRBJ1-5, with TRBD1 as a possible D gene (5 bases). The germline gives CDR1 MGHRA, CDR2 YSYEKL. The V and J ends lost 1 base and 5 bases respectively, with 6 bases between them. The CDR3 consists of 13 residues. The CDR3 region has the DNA TGCGCCAGCAGCCAAGGGGGGGATCAGCCCCAGCATTTT. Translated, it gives CASSQGGDQPQHF.

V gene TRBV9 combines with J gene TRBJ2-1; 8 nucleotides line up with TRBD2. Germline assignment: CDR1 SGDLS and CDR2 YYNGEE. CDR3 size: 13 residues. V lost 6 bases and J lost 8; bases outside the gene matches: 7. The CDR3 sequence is CASTSPTSDEQFF. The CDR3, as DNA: TGTGCCAGCACCAGTCCGACTAGCGATGAGCAGTTCTTC.

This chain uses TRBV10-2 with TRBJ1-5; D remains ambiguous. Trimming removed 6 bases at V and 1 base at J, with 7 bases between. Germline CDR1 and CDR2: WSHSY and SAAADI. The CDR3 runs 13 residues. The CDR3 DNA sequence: TGCGCCAGCAGCGGGGAGAGCAATCAGCCCCAGCATTTT. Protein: CASSGESNQPQHF.